This TCR beta chain was observed in a study of STAT3 mutations in large granular lymphocyte leukemia. The wider study: Over half of T-LGLL patients had one or more immunosuppressive regimens. Findings of the study overall: In T-cell large granular lymphocyte leukemia, about half of patients showed multiple immunodominant subclonotypes. After therapy, 6 of 18 patients switched clonotypes, all new clones STAT3 wild type. In several patients, dominant TCR clone burden exceeded STAT3 mutant burden, suggesting STAT3 mutation arose secondarily.

For this clone: Its antigen is undetermined.

CDR3 length: 15 residues. The germline CDR1 and CDR2 sequences are KGHSH and LQKENI. The V gene lost 1 base and the J gene lost 4 bases, with 13 bases spanning the gap. TCRdb's table, derived via immunoSEQ multiplex PCR, lists solely in-frame clones and lacks some. The sample lists tens of thousands of clones; about 88% were seen once. The receptor was derived from a human donor with T large granular lymphocyte leukemia. Some clones in this sample may be carry-over from other donors' samples. What was sequenced was PBMCs. The chain links TRBV18 to TRBJ2-5; weak D call: TRBD1 (7 bases). In DNA, the CDR3 is TGTGCCAGCTCACCACTCCCCCAGGGGGGAGAGACCCAGTACTTC. Translated: CASSPLPQGGETQYF. Full variable domain (rest looked up from reference TRBV18 and TRBJ2-5): NAGVMQNPRHLVRRRGQEARLRCSPMKGHSHVYWYRQLPEEGLKFMVYLQKENIIDESGMPKERFSAEFPKEGPSILRIQQVVRGDSAAYFCASSPLPQGGETQYFGPGTRLLVL.